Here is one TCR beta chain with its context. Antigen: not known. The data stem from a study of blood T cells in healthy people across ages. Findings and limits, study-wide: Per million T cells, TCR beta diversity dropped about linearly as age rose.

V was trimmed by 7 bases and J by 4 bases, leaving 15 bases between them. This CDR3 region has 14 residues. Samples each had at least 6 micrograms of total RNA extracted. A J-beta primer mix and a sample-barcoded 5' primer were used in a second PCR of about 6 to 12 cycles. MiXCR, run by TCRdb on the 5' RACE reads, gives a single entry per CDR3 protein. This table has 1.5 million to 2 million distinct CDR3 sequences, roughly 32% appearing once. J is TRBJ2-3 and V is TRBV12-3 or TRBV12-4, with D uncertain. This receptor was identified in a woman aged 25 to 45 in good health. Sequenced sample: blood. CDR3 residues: CASTLRLRADTQYF. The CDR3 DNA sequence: TGTGCCAGCACTCTCAGGTTGAGAGCAGATACGCAGTATTTT.